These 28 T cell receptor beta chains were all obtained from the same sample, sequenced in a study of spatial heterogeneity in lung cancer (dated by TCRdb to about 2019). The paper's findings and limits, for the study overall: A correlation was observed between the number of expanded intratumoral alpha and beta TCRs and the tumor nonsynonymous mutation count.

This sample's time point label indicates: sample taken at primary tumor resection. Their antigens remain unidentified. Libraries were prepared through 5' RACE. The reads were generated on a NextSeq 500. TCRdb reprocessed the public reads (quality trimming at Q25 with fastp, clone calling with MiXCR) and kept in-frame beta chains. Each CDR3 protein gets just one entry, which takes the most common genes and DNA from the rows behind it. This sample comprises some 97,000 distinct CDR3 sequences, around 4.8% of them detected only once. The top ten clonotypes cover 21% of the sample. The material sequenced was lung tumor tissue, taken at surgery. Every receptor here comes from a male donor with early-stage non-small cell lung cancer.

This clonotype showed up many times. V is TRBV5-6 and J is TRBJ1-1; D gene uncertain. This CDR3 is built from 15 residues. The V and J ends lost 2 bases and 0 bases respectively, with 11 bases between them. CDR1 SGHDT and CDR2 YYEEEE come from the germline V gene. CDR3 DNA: TGTGCCAGCAGCTTTTGGGTAGGTTTGAACACTGAAGCTTTCTTT. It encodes CASSFWVGLNTEAFF.

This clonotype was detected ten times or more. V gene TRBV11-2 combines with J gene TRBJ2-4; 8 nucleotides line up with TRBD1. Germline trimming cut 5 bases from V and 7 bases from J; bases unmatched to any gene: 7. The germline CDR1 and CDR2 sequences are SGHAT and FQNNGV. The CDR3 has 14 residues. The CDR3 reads CASSPIRGQNIQYF. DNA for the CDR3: TGTGCCAGCAGCCCAATCAGGGGGCAGAACATTCAGTACTTC. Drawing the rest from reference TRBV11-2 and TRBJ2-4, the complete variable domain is EAGVAQSPRYKIIEKRQSVAFWCNPISGHATLYWYQQILGQGPKLLIQFQNNGVVDDSQLPKDRFSAERLKGVDSTLKIQPAKLEDSAVYLCASSPIRGQNIQYFGAGTRLSVL.

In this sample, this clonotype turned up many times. The CDR3 DNA is TGTGCCAGCAGTTCCCCCCATGGGAAATCCGGAAACACCATATATTTT. Amino acids: CASSSPHGKSGNTIYF. The chain recombines TRBV6-2 or TRBV6-3 with TRBJ1-3; D unresolved. Germline V gives CDR1 MNHEY, CDR2 SVGEGT. The V end lost 4 bases, the J end lost 4 bases, and 17 bases lay between the germline ends. The CDR3 is 16 residues long.

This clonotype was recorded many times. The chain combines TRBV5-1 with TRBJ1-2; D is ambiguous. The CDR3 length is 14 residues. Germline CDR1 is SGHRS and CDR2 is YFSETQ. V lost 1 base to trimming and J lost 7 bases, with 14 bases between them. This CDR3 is CASSLTLGSGGYTF. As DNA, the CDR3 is TGCGCCAGCAGCTTGACTTTGGGATCCGGTGGCTACACCTTC. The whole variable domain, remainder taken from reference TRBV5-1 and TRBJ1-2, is KAGVTQTPRYLIKTRGQQVTLSCSPISGHRSVSWYQQTPGQGLQFLFEYFSETQRNKGNFPGRFSGRQFSNSRSEMNVSTLELGDSALYLCASSLTLGSGGYTFGSGTRLTVV.

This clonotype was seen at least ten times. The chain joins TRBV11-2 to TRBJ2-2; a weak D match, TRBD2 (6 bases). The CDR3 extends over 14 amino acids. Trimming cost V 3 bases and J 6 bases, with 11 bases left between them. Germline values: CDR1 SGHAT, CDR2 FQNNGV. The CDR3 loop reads CASSFIREAGELFF. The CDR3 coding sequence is TGTGCCAGCAGCTTCATTAGGGAGGCCGGGGAGCTGTTTTTT.

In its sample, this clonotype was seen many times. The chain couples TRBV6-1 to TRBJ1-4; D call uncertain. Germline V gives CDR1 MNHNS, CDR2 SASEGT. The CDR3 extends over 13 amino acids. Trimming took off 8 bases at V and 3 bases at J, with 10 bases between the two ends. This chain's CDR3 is CASGLIPNEKLFF. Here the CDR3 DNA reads TGTGCCAGCGGGCTCATCCCTAATGAAAAACTGTTTTTT.

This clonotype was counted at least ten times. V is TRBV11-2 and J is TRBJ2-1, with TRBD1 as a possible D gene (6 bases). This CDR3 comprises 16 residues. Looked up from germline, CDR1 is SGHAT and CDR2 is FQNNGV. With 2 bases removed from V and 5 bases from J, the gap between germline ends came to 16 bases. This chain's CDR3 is CASSLFYWDTNNEQFF. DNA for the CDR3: TGTGCCAGCAGCTTATTTTACTGGGACACTAACAATGAGCAGTTCTTC.

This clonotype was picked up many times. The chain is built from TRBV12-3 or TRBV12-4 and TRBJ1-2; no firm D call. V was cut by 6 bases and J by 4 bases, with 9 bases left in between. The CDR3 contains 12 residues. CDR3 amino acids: CASRPDGYGYTF. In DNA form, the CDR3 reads TGTGCCAGCAGACCCGACGGCTATGGCTACACCTTC.

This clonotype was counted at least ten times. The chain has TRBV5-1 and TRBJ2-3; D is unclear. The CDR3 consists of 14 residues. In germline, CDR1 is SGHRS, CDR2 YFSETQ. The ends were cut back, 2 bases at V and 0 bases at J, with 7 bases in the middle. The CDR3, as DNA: TGCGCCAGCAGCTTAGAGGACAGCACAGATACGCAGTATTTT. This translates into CASSLEDSTDTQYF.

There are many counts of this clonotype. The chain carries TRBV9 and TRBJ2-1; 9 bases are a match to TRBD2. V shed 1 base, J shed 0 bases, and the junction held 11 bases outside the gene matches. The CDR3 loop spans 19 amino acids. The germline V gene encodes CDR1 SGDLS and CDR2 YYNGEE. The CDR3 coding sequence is TGTGCCAGCAGCGTACTACCGGGACTAGCTCAGAGCTCCTACAATGAGCAGTTCTTC. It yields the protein CASSVLPGLAQSSYNEQFF.

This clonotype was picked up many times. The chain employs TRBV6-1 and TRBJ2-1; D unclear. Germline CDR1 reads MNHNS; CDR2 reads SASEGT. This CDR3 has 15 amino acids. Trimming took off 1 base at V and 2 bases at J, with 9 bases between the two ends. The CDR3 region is CASSEEWSPYNEQFF. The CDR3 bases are TGTGCCAGCAGTGAAGAGTGGTCCCCCTACAATGAGCAGTTCTTC.

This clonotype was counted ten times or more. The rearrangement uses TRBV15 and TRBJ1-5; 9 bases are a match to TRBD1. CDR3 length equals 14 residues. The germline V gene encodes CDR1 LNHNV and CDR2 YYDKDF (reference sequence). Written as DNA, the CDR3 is TGTGCAGCGGGACAGGGATCCCTACTTCAGCCCCAGCATTTT. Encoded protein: CAAGQGSLLQPQHF.

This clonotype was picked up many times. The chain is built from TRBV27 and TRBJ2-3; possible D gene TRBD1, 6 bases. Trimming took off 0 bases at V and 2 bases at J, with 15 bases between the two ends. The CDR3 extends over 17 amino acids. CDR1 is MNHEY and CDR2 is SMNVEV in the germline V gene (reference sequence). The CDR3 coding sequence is TGTGCCAGCAGTTTATCGATAGGGGACACCCTCACAGATACGCAGTATTTT. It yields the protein CASSLSIGDTLTDTQYF.

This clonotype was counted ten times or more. In DNA, the CDR3 is TGTGCCAGCAGTGGGGAAGCCCGAGATACGCAGTATTTT. It encodes CASSGEARDTQYF. The V gene is TRBV2, the J gene TRBJ2-3; D is ambiguous. Trimming shortened V by 4 bases and J by 5 bases, and 10 bases separated the two germline ends. The CDR3 extends over 13 amino acids. CDR1 and CDR2 (germline): SNHLY, FYNNEI.

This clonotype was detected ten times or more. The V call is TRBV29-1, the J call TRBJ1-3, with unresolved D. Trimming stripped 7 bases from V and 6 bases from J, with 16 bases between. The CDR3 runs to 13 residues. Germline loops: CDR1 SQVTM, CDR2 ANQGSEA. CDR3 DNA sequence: TGCAGCGCCGAGGTCAGCCGGGTAAACACCATATATTTT. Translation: CSAEVSRVNTIYF.

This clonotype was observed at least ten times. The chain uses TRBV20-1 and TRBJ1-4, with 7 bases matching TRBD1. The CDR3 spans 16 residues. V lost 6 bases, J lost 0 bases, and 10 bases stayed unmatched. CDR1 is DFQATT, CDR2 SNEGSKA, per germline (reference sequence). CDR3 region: CSAIDRDGATNEKLFF. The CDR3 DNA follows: TGCAGTGCCATCGACAGGGACGGAGCAACTAATGAAAAACTGTTTTTT.

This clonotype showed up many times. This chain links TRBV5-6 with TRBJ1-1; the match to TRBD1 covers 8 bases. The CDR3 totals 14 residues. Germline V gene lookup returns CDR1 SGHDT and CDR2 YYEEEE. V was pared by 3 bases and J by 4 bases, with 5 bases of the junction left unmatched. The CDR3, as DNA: TGTGCCAGCAGCTCGACAGGGGTTGGCACTGAAGCTTTCTTT. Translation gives CASSSTGVGTEAFF.

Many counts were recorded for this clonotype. The CDR3 region is CSGMRAENTGELFF. CDR3 DNA: TGCAGTGGGATGCGCGCGGAGAACACCGGGGAGCTGTTTTTT. The chain is built from TRBV20-1 and TRBJ2-2; D remains unclear. This CDR3 contains 14 residues. Germline loops: CDR1 DFQATT, CDR2 SNEGSKA (reference sequence). Trimming removed 7 bases from V and 1 base from J, with 13 bases in between.

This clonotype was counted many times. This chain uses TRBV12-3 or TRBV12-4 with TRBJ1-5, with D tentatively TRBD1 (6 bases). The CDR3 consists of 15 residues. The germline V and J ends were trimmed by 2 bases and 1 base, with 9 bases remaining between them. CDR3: CASSLLGQSNQPQHF. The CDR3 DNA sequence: TGTGCCAGCAGTTTACTTGGACAGAGCAATCAGCCCCAGCATTTT.

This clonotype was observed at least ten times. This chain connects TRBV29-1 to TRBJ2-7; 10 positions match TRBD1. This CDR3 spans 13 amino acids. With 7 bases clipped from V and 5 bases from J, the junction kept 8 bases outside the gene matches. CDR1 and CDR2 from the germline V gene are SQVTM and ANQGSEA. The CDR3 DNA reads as TGCAGCGGTTGGGGGACAGGGGTCCACGAGCAGTACTTC. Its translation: CSGWGTGVHEQYF.

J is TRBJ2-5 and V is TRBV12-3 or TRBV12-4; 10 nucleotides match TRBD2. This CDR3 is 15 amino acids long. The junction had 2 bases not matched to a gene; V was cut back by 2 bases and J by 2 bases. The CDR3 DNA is TGTGCCAGCAGTTTAAAACTAGCGGGGCAAGAGACCCAGTACTTC. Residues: CASSLKLAGQETQYF.

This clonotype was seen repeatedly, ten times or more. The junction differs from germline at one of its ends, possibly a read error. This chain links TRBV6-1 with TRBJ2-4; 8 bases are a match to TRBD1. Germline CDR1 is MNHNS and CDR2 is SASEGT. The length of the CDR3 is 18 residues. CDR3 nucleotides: TGTGCCAGCAGGTGGATGGACAGGGCCAACTTTGCCACAAACATTCAGTACTTC. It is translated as CASRWMDRANFATNIQYF.

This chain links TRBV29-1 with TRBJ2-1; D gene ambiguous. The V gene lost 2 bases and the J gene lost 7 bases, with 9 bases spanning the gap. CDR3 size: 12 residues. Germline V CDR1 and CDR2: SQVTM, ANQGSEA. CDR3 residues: CSVESRWNEQFF. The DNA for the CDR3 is TGCAGCGTTGAATCTCGGTGGAATGAGCAGTTCTTC.

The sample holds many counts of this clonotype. Here the CDR3 reads CASRRGGLDTGELFF. In DNA, the CDR3 is TGTGCCAGTAGACGCGGAGGGCTGGACACCGGGGAGCTGTTTTTT. This chain joins TRBV19 and TRBJ2-2; possibly TRBD2 for D (6 bases). Deletions cut 6 bases from V and 3 bases from J, with 14 bases between. Germline V CDR1 and CDR2: LNHDA, SQIVND (reference sequence). This CDR3 contains 15 residues.

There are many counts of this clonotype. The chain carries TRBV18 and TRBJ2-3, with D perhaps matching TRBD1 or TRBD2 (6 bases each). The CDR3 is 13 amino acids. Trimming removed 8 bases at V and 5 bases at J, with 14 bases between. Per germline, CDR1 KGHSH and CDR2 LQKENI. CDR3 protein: CASTQGGGDTQYF. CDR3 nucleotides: TGTGCCAGCACACAGGGAGGAGGAGATACGCAGTATTTT.

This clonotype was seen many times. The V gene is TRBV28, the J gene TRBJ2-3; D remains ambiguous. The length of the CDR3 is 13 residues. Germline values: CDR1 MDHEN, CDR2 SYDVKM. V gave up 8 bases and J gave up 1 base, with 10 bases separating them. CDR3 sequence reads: CASFARGTDTQYF. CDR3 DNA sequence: TGTGCCAGCTTCGCTCGGGGCACAGATACGCAGTATTTT.

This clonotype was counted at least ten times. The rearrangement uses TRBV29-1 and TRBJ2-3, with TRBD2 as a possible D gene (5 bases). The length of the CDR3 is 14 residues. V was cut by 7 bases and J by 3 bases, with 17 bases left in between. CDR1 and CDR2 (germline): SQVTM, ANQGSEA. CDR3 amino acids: CSATEGTTTDTQYF. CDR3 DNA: TGCAGCGCCACAGAGGGCACCACGACAGATACGCAGTATTTT.

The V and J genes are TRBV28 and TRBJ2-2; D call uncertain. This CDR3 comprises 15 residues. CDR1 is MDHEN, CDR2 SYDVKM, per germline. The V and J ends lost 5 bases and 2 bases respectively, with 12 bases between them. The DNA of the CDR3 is TGTGCCAGCAGTCCTTTCTGGGGAAACACCGGGGAGCTGTTTTTT. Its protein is CASSPFWGNTGELFF.